Detailed here is one T cell receptor beta chain. Its antigen remains unknown. Generation of TCR beta libraries employed quantitative 5'-RACE incorporating molecular barcodes. TCRdb re-derived calls from the 5' RACE reads in MiXCR, one entry per CDR3 protein. The sample contains about 540,000 distinct CDR3 sequences, about 13% of which appear only once. This specimen belongs to a study of CD8 T cells in ankylosing spondylitis. Whole-study findings and limits: Reports of some motif variants in reactive arthritis synovial fluid and blood predate this one. Made up of about eight highly homologous variants, a TCR beta motif appeared characteristic of ankylosing spondylitis blood. Disease-linked clones, CD8+, were relatively rare in peripheral blood. According to the report, clones linked to the disease were significantly enriched in matched synovial fluid samples taken from ankylosing spondylitis patients.

V was shortened by 0 bases and J by 4 bases, with 13 bases between the two germline ends. CDR1 SGHAT and CDR2 FQNNGV come from the germline V gene. This CDR3 is 16 amino acids long. This chain uses TRBV11-2 with TRBJ2-1; the D is unclear. Sample: blood, either unsorted or a sorted T cell fraction (not recorded which). The sequence came from a male donor with ankylosing spondylitis. In DNA form, the CDR3 reads TGTGCCAGCAGCTTAGATCTCGGAAAAGGGTACAATGAGCAGTTCTTC. Protein sequence: CASSLDLGKGYNEQFF.